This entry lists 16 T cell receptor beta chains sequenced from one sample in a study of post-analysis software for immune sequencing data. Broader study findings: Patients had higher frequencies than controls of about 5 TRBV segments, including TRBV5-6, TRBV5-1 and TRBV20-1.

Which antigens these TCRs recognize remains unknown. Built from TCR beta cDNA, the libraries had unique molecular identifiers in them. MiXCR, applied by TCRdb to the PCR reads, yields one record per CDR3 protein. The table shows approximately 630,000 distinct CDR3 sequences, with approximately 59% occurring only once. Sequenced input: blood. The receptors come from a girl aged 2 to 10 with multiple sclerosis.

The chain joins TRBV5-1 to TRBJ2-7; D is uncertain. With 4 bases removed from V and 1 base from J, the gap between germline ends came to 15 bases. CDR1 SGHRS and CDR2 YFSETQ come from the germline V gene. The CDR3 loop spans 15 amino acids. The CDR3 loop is CASSKDPTRSYEQYF. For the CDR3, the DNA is TGCGCCAGCAGCAAGGACCCTACCCGATCCTACGAGCAGTACTTC.

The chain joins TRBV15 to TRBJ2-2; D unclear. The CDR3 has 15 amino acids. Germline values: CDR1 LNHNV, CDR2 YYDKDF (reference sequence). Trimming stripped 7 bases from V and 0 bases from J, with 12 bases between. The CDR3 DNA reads TGTGCCACCACAGCCGGGCCTTCGAACACCGGGGAGCTGTTTTTT. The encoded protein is CATTAGPSNTGELFF.

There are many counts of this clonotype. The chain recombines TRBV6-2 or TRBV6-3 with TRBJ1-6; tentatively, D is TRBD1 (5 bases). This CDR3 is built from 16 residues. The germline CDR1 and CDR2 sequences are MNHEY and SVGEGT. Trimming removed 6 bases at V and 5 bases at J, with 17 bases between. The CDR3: CASSEAGQGDNSPLHF. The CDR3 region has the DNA TGTGCCAGCAGCGAGGCGGGCCAGGGAGATAATTCACCCCTCCACTTT.

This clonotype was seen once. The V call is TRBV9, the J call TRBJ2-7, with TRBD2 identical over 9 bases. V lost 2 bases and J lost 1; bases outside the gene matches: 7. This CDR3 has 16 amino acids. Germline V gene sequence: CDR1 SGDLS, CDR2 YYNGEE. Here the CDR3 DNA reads TGTGCCAGCAGCGTGTTAGCGGGAGAACAATCCTACGAGCAGTACTTC. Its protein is CASSVLAGEQSYEQYF.

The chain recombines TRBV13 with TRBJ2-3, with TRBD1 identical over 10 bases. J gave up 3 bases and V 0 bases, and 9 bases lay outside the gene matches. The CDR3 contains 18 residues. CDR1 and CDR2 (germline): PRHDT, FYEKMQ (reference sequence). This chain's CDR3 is CASSLGRWDRGRTDTQYF. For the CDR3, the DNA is TGTGCCAGCAGCTTAGGCCGATGGGACAGGGGTAGAACAGATACGCAGTATTTT.

The CDR3: CSARKVPEETQYF. The CDR3, as DNA: TGCAGTGCTAGGAAGGTACCGGAAGAGACCCAGTACTTC. V usage is TRBV20-1 and J usage is TRBJ2-5; D ambiguous. The V end was cut by 3 bases, the J end by 3 bases, with 11 bases between. Germline CDR1 DFQATT, CDR2 SNEGSKA (reference sequence). The CDR3 loop spans 13 amino acids.

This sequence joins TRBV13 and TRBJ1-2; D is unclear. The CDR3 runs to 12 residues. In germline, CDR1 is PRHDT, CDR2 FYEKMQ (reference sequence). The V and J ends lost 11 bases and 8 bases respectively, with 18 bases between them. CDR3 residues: CAGRTDLGGYTF. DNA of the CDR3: TGTGCCGGGAGGACGGACTTGGGCGGCTACACCTTC.

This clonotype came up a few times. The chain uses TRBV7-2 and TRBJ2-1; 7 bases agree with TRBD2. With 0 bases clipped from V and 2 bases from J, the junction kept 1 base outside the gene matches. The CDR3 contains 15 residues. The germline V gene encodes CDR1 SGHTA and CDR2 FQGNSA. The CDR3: CASSLARGAYNEQFF. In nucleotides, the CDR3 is TGTGCCAGCAGCTTAGCACGGGGGGCCTACAATGAGCAGTTCTTC.

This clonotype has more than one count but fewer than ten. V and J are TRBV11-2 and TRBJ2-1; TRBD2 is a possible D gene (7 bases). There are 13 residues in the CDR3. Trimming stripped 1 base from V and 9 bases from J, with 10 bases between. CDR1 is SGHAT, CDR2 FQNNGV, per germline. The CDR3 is CASSLARGGEQFF. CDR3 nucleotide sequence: TGTGCCAGCAGCTTAGCAAGGGGGGGTGAGCAGTTCTTC.

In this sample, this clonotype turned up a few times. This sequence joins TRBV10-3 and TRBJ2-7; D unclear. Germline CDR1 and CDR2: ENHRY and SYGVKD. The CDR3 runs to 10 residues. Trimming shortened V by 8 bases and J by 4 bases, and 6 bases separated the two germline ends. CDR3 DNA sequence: TGTGCCATCCGAGGATACGAGCAGTACTTC. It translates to CAIRGYEQYF.

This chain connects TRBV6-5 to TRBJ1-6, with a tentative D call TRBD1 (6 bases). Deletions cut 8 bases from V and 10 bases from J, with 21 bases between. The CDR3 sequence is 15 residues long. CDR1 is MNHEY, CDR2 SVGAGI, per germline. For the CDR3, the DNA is TGTGCCAGCGGGCGCGGGGGGGGCCTAGGATCACCCCTCCACTTT. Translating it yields CASGRGGGLGSPLHF.

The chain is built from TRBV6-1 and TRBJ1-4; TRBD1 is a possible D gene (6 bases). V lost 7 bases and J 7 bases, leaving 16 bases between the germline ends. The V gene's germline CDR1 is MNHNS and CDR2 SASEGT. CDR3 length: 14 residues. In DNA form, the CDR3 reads TGTGCCAGCACCTACAGGGAAAGTGGTGAAAAACTGTTTTTT. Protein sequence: CASTYRESGEKLFF.

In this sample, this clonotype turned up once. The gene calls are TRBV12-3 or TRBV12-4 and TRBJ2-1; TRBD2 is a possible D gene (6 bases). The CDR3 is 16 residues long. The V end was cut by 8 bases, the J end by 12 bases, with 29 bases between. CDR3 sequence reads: CASGPLSILAPMSQFF. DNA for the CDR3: TGTGCCAGCGGTCCGTTATCCATACTAGCCCCTATGTCGCAGTTCTTC.

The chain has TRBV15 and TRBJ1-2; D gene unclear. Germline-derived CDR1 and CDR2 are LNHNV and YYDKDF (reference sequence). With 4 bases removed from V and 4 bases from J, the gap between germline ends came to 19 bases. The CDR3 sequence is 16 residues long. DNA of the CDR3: TGTGCCACCAGCATGGTCCGTGGGCCCAACCGCTATGGCTACACCTTC. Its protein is CATSMVRGPNRYGYTF.

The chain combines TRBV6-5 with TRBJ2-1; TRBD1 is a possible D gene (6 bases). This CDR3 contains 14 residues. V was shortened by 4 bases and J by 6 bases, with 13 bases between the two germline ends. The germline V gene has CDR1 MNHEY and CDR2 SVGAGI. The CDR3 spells CASSSAGVINEQFF. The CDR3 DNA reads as TGTGCCAGCAGTTCGGCAGGGGTAATCAATGAGCAGTTCTTC.

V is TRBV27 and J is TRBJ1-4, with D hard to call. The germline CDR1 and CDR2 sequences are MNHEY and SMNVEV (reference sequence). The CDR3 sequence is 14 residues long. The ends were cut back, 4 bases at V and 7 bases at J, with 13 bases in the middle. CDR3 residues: CASSSSGSFEKLFF. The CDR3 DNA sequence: TGTGCCAGCAGTTCCTCCGGCAGTTTTGAAAAACTGTTTTTT.